This T cell receptor (beta chain) was captured in a study of control samples from healthy donors and cancer patients. Germline V gene sequence: CDR1 GTSNPN, CDR2 SVGIG (reference sequence). The J segment lost 9 bases and the V segment lost 4 bases, leaving 11 bases of the junction unmatched. The CDR3 consists of 15 residues. The method was immunoSEQ multiplex PCR; TCRdb's version includes in-frame clones alone and lacks a portion of them. The data show about 160,000 clones, under 95% seen once. This chain uses TRBV30 with TRBJ1-6; 8 nucleotides agree with TRBD1. This clonotype originated in a young man in good health. The sample comprised blood. The CDR3 region is CAWTRQGFAGSPLHF. As DNA, the CDR3 is TGTGCCTGGACTAGACAGGGGTTTGCAGGTTCACCCCTCCACTTT.